Each of the 6 T cell receptor beta chains below was sequenced from the same sample in a study of OX40 agonist ivuxolimab in advanced cancers. Only in-frame clones appear in the TCRdb table, and some are missing; sequencing was by immunoSEQ multiplex PCR. The table lists 30,000 to 40,000 clones, around 88% of them singletons. Source: CD4+ or CD8+ T cells sorted from blood, taken in a trial of the OX40 agonist ivuxolimab. The origin of the receptors is an adult with an advanced solid tumor such as melanoma, head and neck, liver or kidney cancer.

For this clone: This is likely a read error, given that the CDR3 carries no conserved phenylalanine or tryptophan at its end. Written as DNA, the CDR3 is TGTGCCAGCAGTGAGACCCGGGACCGATACAATTCACCCCTCCACCTT. It is translated as CASSETRDRYNSPLHL. The chain carries TRBV2 and TRBJ1-6, with D maybe TRBD1 (5 bases). The CDR3 totals 16 residues. The germline gives CDR1 SNHLY, CDR2 FYNNEI. The V gene lost 3 bases and the J gene lost 7 bases, with 16 bases spanning the gap.

DNA of the CDR3: TGTGCCAGCAGCCCTCGTGGGGGGGCCGTGACAGATACGCAGTATTTT. It codes for CASSPRGGAVTDTQYF. The V call is TRBV7-3, the J call TRBJ2-3, with D possibly matching TRBD2 (7 bases). The CDR3 totals 16 residues. CDR1 and CDR2 from the germline V gene are SGHTA and FQGTGA. V was shortened by 5 bases and J by 3 bases, with 18 bases between the two germline ends.

This clone was found once. This chain links TRBV7-2 with TRBJ1-4; TRBD1 might be the D (6 bases). The V gene's germline CDR1 is SGHTA and CDR2 FQGNSA. The CDR3 totals 15 residues. V lost 5 bases and J 8 bases, leaving 18 bases between the germline ends. The CDR3 nucleotides are TGTGCCAGCAGCAAAAGGTCAGGGGTAGGCGAAAAACTGTTTTTT. This encodes CASSKRSGVGEKLFF. Full variable domain (rest looked up from reference TRBV7-2 and TRBJ1-4): GAGVSQSPSNKVTEKGKDVELRCDPISGHTALYWYRQSLGQGLEFLIYFQGNSAPDKSGLPSDRFSAERTGGSVSTLTIQRTQQEDSAVYLCASSKRSGVGEKLFFGSGTQLSVL.

As concerns this clone: Additional DNA sequences in this sample encode the identical CDR3. V gene TRBV5-1 combines with J gene TRBJ1-2, with no clear D. V was shortened by 0 bases and J by 2 bases, with 8 bases between the two germline ends. Germline V lookup: CDR1 SGHRS, CDR2 YFSETQ. CDR3 length: 14 amino acids. CDR3 coding DNA: TGCGCCAGCAGCTTGGGCTCGGGAAACTATGGCTACACCTTC. This codes for CASSLGSGNYGYTF.

The chain carries TRBV29-1 and TRBJ2-3; D gene ambiguous. The V gene lost 0 bases and the J gene lost 1 base, with 5 bases spanning the gap. Germline values: CDR1 SQVTM, CDR2 ANQGSEA. The CDR3 length is 13 residues. CDR3: CSVEEPRTDTQYF. DNA of the CDR3: TGCAGCGTTGAAGAACCCCGCACAGATACGCAGTATTTT.

As DNA, the CDR3 is TGCGCCAGCAGCCCGGACGGGGACTATGGCTACACCTTC. Translating it yields CASSPDGDYGYTF. J is TRBJ1-2 and V is TRBV5-1; D not resolved. Germline assignment: CDR1 SGHRS and CDR2 YFSETQ. The CDR3 has 13 residues. With 4 bases removed from V and 3 bases from J, the gap between germline ends came to 10 bases.